The 32 T cell receptor beta chains below come from one sample, sequenced in a study of cytomegalovirus exposure and HLA in healthy donors (dated by TCRdb to the late 2010s). The library was produced with the immunoSEQ multiplex PCR assay. The multiplex PCR relied on a mix of 60 forward primers for TCR Vbeta segments and 13 reverse primers for TCR Jbeta segments. What TCRdb holds here is the immuneACCESS table cut down to in-frame rearrangements. Part of the clones is not present; checked against another copy, under half of the missing clones reflect an unresolved V gene, and the others are unexplained. The sample table lists 200,000 to 250,000 clones, 78% of them with a count of one. The top ten hold 3.8% of the sample. The sequenced material came from PBMCs. These receptor sequences come from a male donor in good health and CMV-seronegative.

The chain uses TRBV29-1 and TRBJ2-6, with unresolved D. The CDR3 is 14 residues long. In germline, CDR1 is SQVTM, CDR2 ANQGSEA. V lost 2 bases, J lost 0 bases, and 5 bases lay in between. CDR3 in amino acids: CSVERVSGANVLTF. The CDR3 region has the DNA TGCAGCGTTGAACGGGTCTCTGGGGCCAACGTCCTGACTTTC.

The chain carries TRBV7-3 and TRBJ2-1, with TRBD2 identical over 9 bases. J gave up 10 bases and V 5 bases, and 3 bases lay outside the gene matches. CDR3 length: 12 amino acids. The germline V gene has CDR1 SGHTA and CDR2 FQGTGA. DNA for the CDR3: TGTGCCAGCAGCCCCAGCGGGAGGGAGCAGTTCTTC. Its translation: CASSPSGREQFF. The full variable domain, its missing parts supplied by reference TRBV7-3 and TRBJ2-1, is GAGVSQTPSNKVTEKGKYVELRCDPISGHTALYWYRQSLGQGPEFLIYFQGTGAADDSGLPNDRFFAVRPEGSVSTLKIQRTERGDSAVYLCASSPSGREQFFGPGTRLTVL.

The chain uses TRBV15 and TRBJ1-1, with a possible D match to TRBD1 (5 bases). V lost 0 bases and J lost 5, with 22 bases in between. The CDR3 length is 18 residues. Per the germline V gene, CDR1 is LNHNV and CDR2 is YYDKDF (reference sequence). The CDR3 DNA is TGTGCCACCAGCAGAGATTGGGGGGGATTTATCGAAGAGACTGAAGCTTTCTTT. This codes for CATSRDWGGFIEETEAFF.

The chain employs TRBV5-4 and TRBJ1-5; 9 nucleotides align to TRBD1. In germline, CDR1 is SGHNT, CDR2 YYREEE (reference sequence). The CDR3 has 18 amino acids. V gave up 4 bases and J gave up 4 bases; unmatched junction bases: 15. The CDR3 loop is CASSRYTGTGILNQPQHF. DNA for the CDR3: TGTGCCAGCAGCCGTTATACCGGGACAGGGATTCTTAATCAGCCCCAGCATTTT.

The J gene is TRBJ2-7, the V gene TRBV27; unclear D gene. Germline V CDR1 and CDR2: MNHEY, SMNVEV (reference sequence). The CDR3 sequence is 14 residues long. Trimming pared 2 bases from V and 1 base from J, leaving 9 bases between. CDR3 region: CASSLNARSYEQYF. The CDR3 coding sequence is TGTGCCAGCAGTTTAAACGCCAGGTCCTACGAGCAGTACTTC.

This clone appeared a few times. J is TRBJ2-1 and V is TRBV21-1; the D call of TRBD2 is as the table states it, not checked on the DNA. TRBV21-1 is listed as a pseudogene. This CDR3 comprises 14 residues. The CDR3 reads CASRDNGRYNEQFF. The CDR3 DNA reads as TGTGCCAGCAGGGATAACGGGAGATACAATGAGCAGTTCTTC.

V gene TRBV2 combines with J gene TRBJ1-3; D possibly corresponds to TRBD1 (6 bases). Per germline, CDR1 SNHLY and CDR2 FYNNEI. The CDR3 length is 20 residues. The ends were cut back, 1 base at V and 0 bases at J, with 22 bases in the middle. The CDR3 coding sequence is TGTGCCAGCAGTGAAGGTCCGGCAGGGGTCTCACCTGGCTCTGGAAACACCATATATTTT. Protein: CASSEGPAGVSPGSGNTIYF.

The chain combines TRBV28 with TRBJ2-7; 7 nucleotides line up with TRBD1. In germline, CDR1 is MDHEN, CDR2 SYDVKM. This CDR3 has 15 residues. Germline trimming cut 5 bases from V and 2 bases from J; bases unmatched to any gene: 9. CDR3 in amino acids: CASSPHDRAPYEQYF. Here the CDR3 DNA reads TGTGCCAGCAGTCCGCATGACAGGGCCCCCTACGAGCAGTACTTC.

CDR3 in amino acids: CASSLSGGGVGSTDTQYF. The CDR3 region has the DNA TGCGCCAGCAGCTTGTCTGGGGGAGGGGTGGGAAGCACAGATACGCAGTATTTT. The chain has TRBV5-1 and TRBJ2-3; 7 bases line up with TRBD2. V trimming: 1 base; J trimming: 0 bases; junction bases outside the gene matches: 11. Germline lookup yields CDR1 SGHRS and CDR2 YFSETQ. There are 18 residues in the CDR3.

This chain uses TRBV28 with TRBJ2-1; 12 bases agree with TRBD2. Looked up from germline, CDR1 is MDHEN and CDR2 is SYDVKM. The CDR3 sequence is 15 residues long. V was clipped by 5 bases and J by 8 bases; unmatched bases: 7. The DNA of the CDR3 is TGTGCCAGCAGTCCGACTAGCGGGAGAGTTGATGAGCAGTTCTTC. Translation: CASSPTSGRVDEQFF.

This chain connects TRBV29-1 to TRBJ2-1, with D perhaps TRBD2 (7 bases). This CDR3 contains 14 residues. Germline CDR1 SQVTM, CDR2 ANQGSEA. Trimming took off 8 bases at V and 4 bases at J, with 18 bases between the two ends. CDR3 sequence: CSITGRALYNEQFF. The CDR3 DNA reads as TGCAGCATTACAGGGAGGGCTTTATACAATGAGCAGTTCTTC.

This clone was recorded once. V and J are TRBV5-6 and TRBJ2-5, with 7 bases aligning to TRBD1. Unmatched junction bases numbered 9, after V lost 4 bases and J lost 12 bases. The V gene's germline CDR1 is SGHDT and CDR2 YYEEEE. CDR3 length: 12 amino acids. CDR3 nucleotide sequence: TGTGCCAGCAGCCCGGGACAGTTTGACGAGTACTTC. The encoded protein is CASSPGQFDEYF. Full variable domain (rest looked up from reference TRBV5-6 and TRBJ2-5): DAGVTQSPTHLIKTRGQQVTLRCSPKSGHDTVSWYQQALGQGPQFIFQYYEEEERQRGNFPDRFSGHQFPNYSSELNVNALLLGDSALYLCASSPGQFDEYFGPGTRLLVL.

This chain joins TRBV7-2 and TRBJ2-1; D is undetermined. This CDR3 is built from 14 residues. Germline V gene sequence: CDR1 SGHTA, CDR2 FQGNSA. With 2 bases removed from V and 7 bases from J, the gap between germline ends came to 12 bases. CDR3 sequence: CASSLQASLNEQFF. The CDR3 region has the DNA TGTGCCAGCAGCTTACAGGCCTCTCTGAATGAGCAGTTCTTC.

Notes on this clone: One junction end disagrees with the germline gene, perhaps due to a read error. The rearrangement links TRBV7-9 to TRBJ1-1; TRBD1 matches at 7 bases. This CDR3 has 12 residues. From germline, CDR1 is SEHNR and CDR2 FQNEAQ (reference sequence). CDR3 DNA: TGTTCCAGCAGCTTAGGTCGGGACAGCGCTTTCTTT. This gives the protein CSSSLGRDSAFF.

The chain carries TRBV28 and TRBJ1-1; 8 bases map to TRBD1. V lost 5 bases to trimming and J lost 4 bases; unmatched junction nucleotides: 9. In germline, CDR1 is MDHEN, CDR2 SYDVKM. The CDR3 runs 15 residues. CDR3 loop: CASSPTLTGGTEAFF. CDR3 bases: TGTGCCAGCAGTCCGACTCTAACAGGGGGCACTGAAGCTTTCTTT.

The chain combines TRBV21-1 with TRBJ1-3; the D call in the table, TRBD1, was not verified against the DNA. TRBV21-1 is reported as a pseudogene. The CDR3 totals 17 residues. CDR3 protein: CASSGHGTVLSGNTIYF. The CDR3 coding sequence is TGTGCCAGCAGCGGACACGGGACAGTCCTCTCTGGAAACACCATATATTTT.

V usage is TRBV15 and J usage is TRBJ2-7, with D tentatively TRBD1 (6 bases). CDR3 length: 13 residues. V lost 1 base and J lost 4, with 8 bases in between. Germline loops: CDR1 LNHNV, CDR2 YYDKDF (reference sequence). CDR3 residues: CATSRGDIYEQYF. The CDR3 bases are TGTGCCACCAGCAGAGGGGACATTTACGAGCAGTACTTC.

As for this clone: The sample has other DNA sequences that encode this CDR3 too. The CDR3 DNA reads TGTGCCAGCAGCTTGGGGCAAAGCACAGATACGCAGTATTTT. Its protein is CASSLGQSTDTQYF. The chain has TRBV5-6 and TRBJ2-3; D not certain. Germline assignment: CDR1 SGHDT and CDR2 YYEEEE. The CDR3 spans 14 residues. V lost 0 bases, J lost 0 bases, and 5 bases lay in between.

V is TRBV10-3 and J is TRBJ2-5; D may be TRBD1 (5 bases). V lost 3 bases and J 5 bases, leaving 13 bases between the germline ends. The CDR3 is 14 residues long. Germline V gene data show CDR1 as ENHRY and CDR2 as SYGVKD. The CDR3 coding sequence is TGTGCCATCAGTGAACCAGGGCGTGACGAGACCCAGTACTTC. Translation gives CAISEPGRDETQYF.

This clone appeared a single time. This chain joins TRBV9 and TRBJ2-5, with D tentatively TRBD1 (5 bases). The germline V gene encodes CDR1 SGDLS and CDR2 YYNGEE. Trimming pared 0 bases from V and 4 bases from J, leaving 16 bases between. The CDR3 is 16 residues long. The CDR3 region has the DNA TGTGCCAGCAGCGTAGCTGTTGGCAGGGTGACAGAGACCCAGTACTTC. Its protein is CASSVAVGRVTETQYF.

For this clone: The same CDR3 is also encoded by other DNA sequences in this sample. The gene calls are TRBV6-5 and TRBJ1-2, with 7 bases identical to TRBD1. This CDR3 contains 14 residues. The germline gives CDR1 MNHEY, CDR2 SVGAGI. V trimming: 5 bases; J trimming: 0 bases; junction bases outside the gene matches: 3. CDR3 region: CASSMGQTNYGYTF. CDR3 DNA: TGTGCCAGCAGTATGGGACAGACTAACTATGGCTACACCTTC.

This clone was seen a single time. The chain uses TRBV6-5 and TRBJ2-2; TRBD1 is a possible D gene (5 bases). The ends were cut back, 6 bases at V and 0 bases at J, with 11 bases in the middle. Germline V gene lookup returns CDR1 MNHEY and CDR2 SVGAGI. The CDR3 is 15 amino acids. The CDR3 reads CASSPWTPNTGELFF. As DNA, the CDR3 is TGTGCCAGCAGCCCTTGGACACCGAACACCGGGGAGCTGTTTTTT.

This chain links TRBV5-5 with TRBJ1-3, with TRBD1 matching 9 bases. V shed 4 bases and J 2 bases; nucleotides not matched to a gene: 7. CDR3 length: 16 amino acids. Germline CDR1 is SGHKS and CDR2 is YYEKEE (reference sequence). This chain's CDR3 is CASSPTGTGTGNTIYF. For the CDR3, the DNA is TGTGCCAGCAGCCCCACCGGGACAGGGACTGGAAACACCATATATTTT.

As to this clone: At one of its ends the junction is not consistent with the germline gene, which may arise from a read error. As DNA, the CDR3 is TGTGCCAGCAGTCGCGGACAGATAGATCAGCTCCAGCATTTT. Its protein product is CASSRGQIDQLQHF. V gene TRBV2 combines with J gene TRBJ1-5; TRBD1 is a possible D gene (6 bases). Germline V lookup: CDR1 SNHLY, CDR2 FYNNEI. This CDR3 spans 14 amino acids.

The chain joins TRBV29-1 to TRBJ2-1, with 11 bases fitting TRBD2. The junction had 5 bases not matched to a gene; V was cut back by 4 bases and J by 3 bases. The CDR3 covers 15 residues. Per the germline V gene, CDR1 is SQVTM and CDR2 is ANQGSEA. CDR3 region: CSVGLGLADYNEQFF. The CDR3 bases are TGCAGCGTTGGCCTGGGACTAGCGGACTACAATGAGCAGTTCTTC.

The V and J genes are TRBV18 and TRBJ2-5; 13 bases are a match to TRBD2. The J call may not be correct, given that the DNA end is closer to TRBJ2-7. The germline V gene encodes CDR1 KGHSH and CDR2 LQKENI. This CDR3 is 15 amino acids long. CDR3 protein: CASSPGLAGISEQYF. Written as DNA, the CDR3 is TGTGCCAGCTCCCCGGGACTAGCGGGAATAAGCGAGCAGTACTTC.

With respect to this clone: The same CDR3 also results from other DNA sequences found in this sample. This chain joins TRBV18 and TRBJ2-1; tentatively, D is TRBD1 (5 bases). This CDR3 spans 14 amino acids. V lost 3 bases and J lost 2, with 8 bases in between. The germline gives CDR1 KGHSH, CDR2 LQKENI. The CDR3 loop reads CASSPMDTYNEQFF. The CDR3 region has the DNA TGTGCCAGCTCACCGATGGACACCTACAATGAGCAGTTCTTC.

The chain recombines TRBV29-1 with TRBJ1-1, with D uncertain. V was shortened by 7 bases and J by 5 bases, with 14 bases between the two germline ends. The CDR3 totals 12 residues. CDR1 SQVTM and CDR2 ANQGSEA come from the germline V gene. The CDR3 sequence is CSAGVSGTEAFF. CDR3 nucleotides: TGCAGCGCTGGGGTAAGCGGTACTGAAGCTTTCTTT. The full variable domain, in which reference TRBV29-1 and TRBJ1-1 provide the parts outside the CDR3, is SAVISQKPSRDICQRGTSLTIQCQVDSQVTMMFWYRQQPGQSLTLIATANQGSEATYESGFVIDKFPISRPNLTFSTLTVSNMSPEDSSIYLCSAGVSGTEAFFGQGTRLTVV.

V and J are TRBV7-3 and TRBJ2-2, with TRBD2 matching over 7 bases. J lost 6 bases, V lost 2 bases, and 9 bases had no gene match. The CDR3 consists of 16 residues. The V gene's germline CDR1 is SGHTA and CDR2 FQGTGA. CDR3 nucleotides: TGTGCCAGCAGCTTATTCCGACTAGCCGGGCCCGGGGAGCTGTTTTTT. It codes for CASSLFRLAGPGELFF.

The gene calls are TRBV25-1 and TRBJ2-1; 7 nucleotides align to TRBD2. The J segment lost 8 bases and the V segment lost 1 base, leaving 5 bases of the junction unmatched. From germline, CDR1 is MGHDK and CDR2 SYGVNS. The CDR3 is 14 amino acids. CDR3: CASSESGGWYEQFF. In nucleotides, the CDR3 is TGTGCCAGCAGTGAATCGGGGGGATGGTATGAGCAGTTCTTC.

This clone has at least ten counts. V gene TRBV27 combines with J gene TRBJ1-1, with D possibly matching TRBD1 (6 bases). Looked up from germline, CDR1 is MNHEY and CDR2 is SMNVEV (reference sequence). V dropped 7 bases and J dropped 1 base, with 10 bases sitting between them. The CDR3 is 13 residues long. CDR3 DNA: TGTGCCAGCATAGGGGGTTCGAACACTGAAGCTTTCTTT. Amino acid sequence: CASIGGSNTEAFF.

The rearrangement joins TRBV18 to TRBJ1-2; D may be TRBD1 (5 bases). The V end lost 4 bases, the J end lost 3 bases, and 15 bases lay between the germline ends. CDR3 size: 15 residues. CDR1 and CDR2 from the germline V gene are KGHSH and LQKENI. DNA for the CDR3: TGTGCCAGCTCACGAATAAGCGACAGCTACTATGGCTACACCTTC. Protein: CASSRISDSYYGYTF.